A selection of T cell receptor beta chains follows, all from one sample in a study of blood T cell repertoires in COVID-19. Sequencing was performed with immunoSEQ multiplex PCR; in TCRdb, only in-frame clones are kept and a portion is missing. The sample shows hundreds of thousands of clones, around nine tenths of them seen only once. Sequencing was performed on peripheral blood. These receptors were taken from a woman in her sixties or seventies with COVID-19, enrolled during active disease. Both conserved end residues are part of each CDR3. The D gene is left open where the match is weak. Clone sizes are given selectively: once, few, many, or a class where the clone is expanded.

size,J,D,V,DNA,CDR3
.,TRBJ1-1,.,TRBV3-1/TRBV3-2,TGTGCCAGCAGCCAAGGCGAGCTCTACACTGAAGCTTTCTTT,CASSQGELYTEAFF
.,TRBJ2-3,TRBD2,TRBV9,TGTGCCAGCAGCTTGAGGACTAGCGGAAATACGCAGTATTTT,CASSLRTSGNTQYF
.,TRBJ1-6,.,TRBV18,TGTGCCAGCTCACCAGCGAGTGCGGGGTCACCCCTCCACTTT,CASSPASAGSPLHF
once,TRBJ2-3,.,TRBV15,TGTGCCACCAGCAGAGGGTACGGAGATACGCAGTATTTT,CATSRGYGDTQYF
few,TRBJ2-2,.,TRBV30,TGTGCCTGGAGGATGACTCGGAACACCGGGGAGCTGTTTTTT,CAWRMTRNTGELFF
once,TRBJ2-1,.,TRBV5-1,TGCGCCAGCAGCTTGGGACAGGCTACTAATGAGCAGTTCTTC,CASSLGQATNEQFF
.,TRBJ2-1,TRBD2,TRBV7-3,TGTGCCAGCAGCTCGACTAGCCGGGGGGAGCAGTTCTTC,CASSSTSRGEQFF
.,TRBJ2-7,TRBD1,TRBV9,TGTGCCAGCAGCGACCCCGGGACAGGGAGTTCCTACGAGCAGTACTTC,CASSDPGTGSSYEQYF
.,TRBJ1-3,.,TRBV3-1/TRBV3-2,TGTGCCAGCAGCCGGATTGACAGAAAAGGAAACACCATATATTTT,CASSRIDRKGNTIYF
.,TRBJ1-1,.,TRBV19,TGTGCCAGTAGCCTGACGGGGATGAACACTGAAGCTTTCTTT,CASSLTGMNTEAFF
.,TRBJ2-3,.,TRBV19,TGTGCCACTCCTCCTATTGTGTGGCAGGGAGGAGATACGCAGTATTTT,CATPPIVWQGGDTQYF
.,TRBJ2-7,.,TRBV10-3,TGTGCCATCAGTCCCCAGGGAACGGACGAGCAGTACTTC,CAISPQGTDEQYF
.,TRBJ2-5,.,TRBV6-5,TGTGCCAGCAGATTTCTTCTCGGACAGCAAGAGACCCAGTACTTC,CASRFLLGQQETQYF
.,TRBJ1-5,TRBD1,TRBV10-1,TGCGCCAGCAGCCCCAACAGGACAGGGGTCCAGCCCCAGCATTTT,CASSPNRTGVQPQHF
.,TRBJ1-5,.,TRBV6-2/TRBV6-3,TGTGCCAGCAGTGCCGCCCTAGGTAAAAATCAGCCCCAGCATTTT,CASSAALGKNQPQHF
.,TRBJ1-3,TRBD1,TRBV6-1,TGTGCCAGCAGTGAAAATCTTGGGACAGGGTCGGCGGGAAACACCATATATTTT,CASSENLGTGSAGNTIYF
.,TRBJ2-7,.,TRBV11-3,TGTGCCAGCAGATTGGGGGGTGACGAGCAGTACTTC,CASRLGGDEQYF
once,TRBJ1-2,TRBD1,TRBV30,TGTGCCTGGAGTGTGGGCGGACAGGCCACTGACTATGGCTACACCTTC,CAWSVGGQATDYGYTF